This T cell receptor beta chain was documented in a study of monozygotic twins with inflammatory bowel disease. The CDR3 has 14 residues. CDR1 is DFQATT and CDR2 is SNEGSKA in the germline V gene (reference sequence). TCRdb reprocessed the 5' RACE reads and stores each CDR3 protein as one record, lacking DNA. Its table records about 380,000 distinct CDR3 sequences. Sequences were obtained from blood. The TCR originated in a human donor with ulcerative colitis or Crohn's disease, or a healthy co-twin of an affected twin (not recorded which). This chain connects TRBV20-1 to TRBJ2-7; TCRdb proposes TRBD1, but this gene call is untestable without DNA. The CDR3 loop reads CSARRTTAHYEQYF.